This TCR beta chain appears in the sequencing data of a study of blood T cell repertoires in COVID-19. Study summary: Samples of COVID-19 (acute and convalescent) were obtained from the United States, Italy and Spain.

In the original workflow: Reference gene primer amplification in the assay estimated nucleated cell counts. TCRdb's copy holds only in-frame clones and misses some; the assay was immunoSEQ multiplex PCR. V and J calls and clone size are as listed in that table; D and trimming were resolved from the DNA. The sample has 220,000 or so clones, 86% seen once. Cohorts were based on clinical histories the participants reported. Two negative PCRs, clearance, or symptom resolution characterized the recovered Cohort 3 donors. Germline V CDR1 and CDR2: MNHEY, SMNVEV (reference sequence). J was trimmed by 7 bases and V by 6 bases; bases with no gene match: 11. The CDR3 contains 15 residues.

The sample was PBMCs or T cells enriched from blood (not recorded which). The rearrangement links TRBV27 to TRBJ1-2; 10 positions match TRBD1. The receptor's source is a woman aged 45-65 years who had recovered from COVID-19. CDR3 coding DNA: TGTGCCAGCAGGGGGACAGGGGCGGGAGAAGGTGGCTACACCTTC. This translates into CASRGTGAGEGGYTF.